This T cell receptor (beta chain) comes out of a study of T cell responses to AZD1222 COVID-19 vaccine. Whether given at about 4 or about 12 weeks, second doses were pooled. Study results and limitations: Only a handful of AZD1222 recipients, roughly six in all, had baseline seropositivity. Reportedly, close to half of spike-specific TCRs are directed against unmutated variant regions. The sample set comprised mostly white British donors with more females, and clonal diversity was possibly underestimated.

Assay: immunoSEQ multiplex PCR; the TCRdb copy retains only in-frame clones and omits some. In the table there are 95,000 to 100,000 clones, approximately 89% of which are singletons. As to this clone: No antigen is known for it.

The CDR3 is 16 residues long. Germline CDR1 reads KGHDR; CDR2 reads SFDVKD. Losses at the gene ends were 4 bases for V and 2 bases for J; bases not matched to a gene: 9. This TCR was sampled from an adult who received the AZD1222 COVID-19 vaccine. The chain recombines TRBV24-1 with TRBJ2-7, with 8 bases that match TRBD2. The material was peripheral blood, obtained 28 days after the second AZD1222 dose. CDR3 protein: CATSDSGGDRPYEQYF. The CDR3 DNA reads as TGTGCCACCAGTGACAGCGGGGGTGACAGACCCTACGAGCAGTACTTC.